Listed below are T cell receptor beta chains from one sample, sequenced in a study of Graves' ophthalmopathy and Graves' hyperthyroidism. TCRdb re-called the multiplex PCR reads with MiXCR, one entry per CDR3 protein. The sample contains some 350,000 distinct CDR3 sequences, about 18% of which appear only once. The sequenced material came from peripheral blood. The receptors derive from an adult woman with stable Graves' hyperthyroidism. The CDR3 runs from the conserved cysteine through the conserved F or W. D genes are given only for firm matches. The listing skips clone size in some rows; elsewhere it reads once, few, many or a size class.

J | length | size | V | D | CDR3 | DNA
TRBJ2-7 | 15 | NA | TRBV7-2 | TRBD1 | CASSLGQGPPYEQYF | TGTGCCAGCAGCTTAGGACAGGGGCCCCCATACGAGCAGTACTTC
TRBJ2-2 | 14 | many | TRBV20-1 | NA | CSARPQADTGELFF | TGCAGTGCTAGACCCCAGGCGGATACCGGGGAGCTGTTTTTT
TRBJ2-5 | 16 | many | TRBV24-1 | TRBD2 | CATSDLDRAGLETQYF | TGTGCCACCAGTGATTTGGACCGAGCGGGATTGGAGACCCAGTACTTC
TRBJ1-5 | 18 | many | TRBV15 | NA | CATSRGRDMGDSNQPQHF | TGTGCCACCAGCAGAGGCCGGGACATGGGAGATAGCAATCAGCCCCAGCATTTT
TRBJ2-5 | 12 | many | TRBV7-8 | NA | CASSSLRETQYF | TGTGCCAGCAGCTCCCTTCGGGAGACCCAGTACTTC
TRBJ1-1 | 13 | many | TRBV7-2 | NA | CATRTDLNTEAFF | TGTGCCACGAGGACAGACCTAAACACTGAAGCTTTCTTT
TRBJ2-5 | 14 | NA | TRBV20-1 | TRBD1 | CSALGTGGGETQYF | TGCAGTGCTCTGGGGACAGGGGGCGGGGAGACCCAGTACTTC
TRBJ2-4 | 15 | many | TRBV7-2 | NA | CASSLQWRGPNIQYF | TGTGCCAGCAGCTTACAATGGAGGGGCCCAAACATTCAGTACTTC
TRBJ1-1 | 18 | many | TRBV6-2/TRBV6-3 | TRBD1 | CASTQANRGQVVNTEAFF | TGTGCCAGCACCCAGGCCAACAGGGGTCAAGTCGTGAACACTGAAGCTTTCTTT
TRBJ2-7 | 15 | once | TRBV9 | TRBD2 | CASCVGAGDSYEQYF | TGTGCCAGCTGCGTAGGAGCGGGGGACTCCTACGAGCAGTACTTC
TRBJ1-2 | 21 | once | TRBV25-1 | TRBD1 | CASTKGGTALGGYENNYGYTF | TGTGCCAGCACCAAAGGGGGGACAGCCCTGGGGGGCTACGAAAATAACTATGGCTACACCTTC